One and the same sample provided the 14 T cell receptor beta chains below, sequenced in a study of breast tumors, draining lymph nodes, adjacent tissues. TCRdb re-derived calls from the multiplex PCR reads in MiXCR, one entry per CDR3 protein. Among roughly 86,000 distinct CDR3 sequences listed, under 25% were seen once. Samples came from axillary lymph nodes draining the breast cancer. Sample: axillary lymph node tissue. The receptors stem from a female donor with breast cancer. Some clones in this sample may be carry-over from other donors' samples.

This clonotype was detected many times. The chain has TRBV19 and TRBJ2-3; the D gene is possibly TRBD2 (5 bases). V dropped 5 bases and J dropped 0 bases, with 6 bases sitting between them. The CDR3 length is 13 residues. CDR1 is LNHDA, CDR2 SQIVND, per germline (reference sequence). In nucleotides, the CDR3 is TGTGCCAGTAGTTGGACTAGCACAGATACGCAGTATTTT. It is translated as CASSWTSTDTQYF.

The chain combines TRBV29-1 with TRBJ2-5; 9 bases match TRBD2. V dropped 6 bases and J dropped 5; count of bases not matched to a gene: 13. This CDR3 comprises 15 residues. Germline CDR1 is SQVTM and CDR2 is ANQGSEA. This chain's CDR3 is CSVPNAGGPGETQYF. The DNA of the CDR3 is TGCAGCGTACCTAATGCGGGAGGGCCGGGGGAGACCCAGTACTTC.

This sequence joins TRBV4-2 and TRBJ2-1, with 15 bases aligning to TRBD2. V lost 0 bases, J lost 8 bases, and 11 bases stayed unmatched. Per germline, CDR1 LGHNA and CDR2 YNFKEQ. The CDR3 is made up of 19 amino acids. CDR3 nucleotide sequence: TGTGCCAGCAGCCAAGAGGCCCGGACTAGCGGGGGGGCTGGGGATGAGCAGTTCTTC. Translation: CASSQEARTSGGAGDEQFF.

This clonotype came up many times. The chain joins TRBV5-1 to TRBJ2-3; perhaps D is TRBD1 or TRBD2 (5 bases each). Trimming removed 3 bases from V and 7 bases from J, with 12 bases in between. Germline assignment: CDR1 SGHRS and CDR2 YFSETQ. The CDR3 is made up of 13 amino acids. The CDR3 coding sequence is TGCGCCAGCAGCTCCCCAGGGACGCATACGCAGTATTTT. It specifies CASSSPGTHTQYF. Filled out from reference TRBV5-1 and TRBJ2-3, the complete variable domain reads KAGVTQTPRYLIKTRGQQVTLSCSPISGHRSVSWYQQTPGQGLQFLFEYFSETQRNKGNFPGRFSGRQFSNSRSEMNVSTLELGDSALYLCASSSPGTHTQYFGPGTRLTVL.

This clonotype has at least ten counts. The chain links TRBV5-1 to TRBJ2-1, with 8 bases aligning to TRBD2. CDR1 is SGHRS, CDR2 YFSETQ, per germline. V was pared by 5 bases and J by 5 bases, with 18 bases of the junction left unmatched. This CDR3 comprises 18 residues. CDR3 coding DNA: TGCGCCAGCAGTCCATTCTGGATCAGGACTAGCCCTAACAATGAGCAGTTCTTC. It encodes CASSPFWIRTSPNNEQFF.

In its sample, this clonotype was seen many times. The chain uses TRBV2 and TRBJ1-5; D not resolved. Trimming removed 7 bases at V and 0 bases at J, with 10 bases between. The CDR3 length is 14 residues. Germline V gives CDR1 SNHLY, CDR2 FYNNEI. This CDR3 is CASKRQYSNQPQHF. Written as DNA, the CDR3 is TGTGCCAGCAAGCGTCAGTATAGCAATCAGCCCCAGCATTTT.

The sample holds a few counts of this clonotype. J is TRBJ2-4 and V is TRBV5-4; 7 positions agree with TRBD1. The CDR3 sequence is 15 residues long. After removal of 3 bases from V and 1 base from J, the junction contained 4 bases not matched to a gene. Germline CDR1 SGHNT, CDR2 YYREEE (reference sequence). CDR3 region: CASSYDRAAKNIQYF. CDR3 bases: TGTGCCAGCAGCTACGACAGGGCGGCCAAAAACATTCAGTACTTC.

This clonotype was picked up one time. A much larger clone sits a single nucleotide away, making a read error possible. J is TRBJ1-2 and V is TRBV6-1, with 7 bases lining up with TRBD1. Germline CDR1 MNHNS, CDR2 SASEGT. This CDR3 comprises 15 residues. V was pared by 6 bases and J by 4 bases, with 11 bases of the junction left unmatched. This chain's CDR3 is CASSSGGPRSYGYTF. CDR3 DNA sequence: TGTGCCAGCAGCTCAGGGGGGCCGCGCAGCTATGGCTACACCTTC.

This clonotype was counted only a few times. The chain combines TRBV6-5 with TRBJ2-3, with 10 bases fitting TRBD2. The CDR3 spans 17 residues. Germline lookup yields CDR1 MNHEY and CDR2 SVGAGI. The ends lost 5 bases at V and 1 base at J; junction bases unmatched: 9. This CDR3 reads CASSRKAGGPRTDTQYF. The CDR3 region has the DNA TGTGCCAGCAGTAGGAAAGCGGGAGGGCCTCGCACAGATACGCAGTATTTT.

CDR3: CASSPSGRAPDTQYF. For the CDR3, the DNA is TGTGCCAGCAGTCCTAGCGGGAGGGCCCCAGATACGCAGTATTTT. The rearrangement links TRBV7-9 to TRBJ2-3; the match to TRBD2 covers 12 bases. With V trimmed by 6 bases and J by 4 bases, 5 bases remained unmatched. Germline CDR1 reads SEHNR; CDR2 reads FQNEAQ (reference sequence). The CDR3 has 15 amino acids. The full variable domain, completed using reference TRBV7-9 and TRBJ2-3, is DTGVSQNPRHKITKRGQNVTFRCDPISEHNRLYWYRQTLGQGPEFLTYFQNEAQLEKSRLLSDRFSAERPKGSFSTLEIQRTEQGDSAMYLCASSPSGRAPDTQYFGPGTRLTVL.

This clonotype was seen at least ten times. DNA for the CDR3: TGTGCCAGCAGCCTGAGGAGCGGTCACCCCGTACTGAATTACGAGCAGTACTTC. It specifies CASSLRSGHPVLNYEQYF. This chain uses TRBV7-2 with TRBJ2-7, with D perhaps matching TRBD2 (5 bases). CDR3 size: 18 residues. Germline V lookup: CDR1 SGHTA, CDR2 FQGNSA. Trimming stripped 5 bases from V and 4 bases from J, with 27 bases between. Based on the CDR3 plus reference TRBV7-2 and TRBJ2-7, the full variable domain is GAGVSQSPSNKVTEKGKDVELRCDPISGHTALYWYRQSLGQGLEFLIYFQGNSAPDKSGLPSDRFSAERTGGSVSTLTIQRTQQEDSAVYLCASSLRSGHPVLNYEQYFGPGTRLTVT.

This clonotype was observed many times. The V and J genes are TRBV12-3 or TRBV12-4 and TRBJ2-1; D gene unclear. The CDR3 has 12 residues. V lost 5 bases and J 3 bases, leaving 5 bases between the germline ends. As DNA, the CDR3 is TGTGCCAGCAGTAGGTTCTACAATGAGCAGTTCTTC. Amino acids: CASSRFYNEQFF.

This clonotype has at least ten counts. This chain connects TRBV7-6 to TRBJ2-7, with D maybe TRBD1 (6 bases). The germline V gene encodes CDR1 SGHVS and CDR2 FNYEAQ. Trimming cost V 5 bases and J 3 bases, with 14 bases left between them. This CDR3 has 14 residues. The CDR3 here is CASSPSGDLYEQYF. The CDR3 DNA follows: TGTGCCAGCAGCCCTTCAGGGGACCTCTACGAGCAGTACTTC.

This rearrangement joins TRBV5-1 to TRBJ1-2; tentative D call: TRBD1 (5 bases). Per the germline V gene, CDR1 is SGHRS and CDR2 is YFSETQ. This CDR3 comprises 13 residues. V lost 5 bases to trimming and J lost 8 bases, with 16 bases between them. CDR3 in DNA: TGCGCCAGCAGGACCTCAGTTCAGGGCGGCTACACCTTC. This translates into CASRTSVQGGYTF.